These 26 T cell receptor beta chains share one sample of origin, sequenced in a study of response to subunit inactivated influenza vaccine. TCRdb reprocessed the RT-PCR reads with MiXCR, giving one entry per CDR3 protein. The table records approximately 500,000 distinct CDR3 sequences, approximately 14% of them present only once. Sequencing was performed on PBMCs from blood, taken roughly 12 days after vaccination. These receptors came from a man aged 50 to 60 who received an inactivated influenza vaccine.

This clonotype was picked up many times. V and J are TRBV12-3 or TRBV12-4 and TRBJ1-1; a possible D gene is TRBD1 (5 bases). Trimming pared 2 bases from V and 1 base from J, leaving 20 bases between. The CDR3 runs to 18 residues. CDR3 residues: CASSLKEIWGPQNTEAFF. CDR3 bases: TGTGCCAGCAGTTTAAAAGAGATATGGGGCCCGCAGAACACTGAAGCTTTCTTT.

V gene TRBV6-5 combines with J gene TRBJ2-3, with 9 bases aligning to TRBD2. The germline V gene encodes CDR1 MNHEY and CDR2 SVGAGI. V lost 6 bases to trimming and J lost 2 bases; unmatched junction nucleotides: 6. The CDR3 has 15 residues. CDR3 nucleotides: TGTGCCAGCAGGTATAGCGGGGGTTTCACAGATACGCAGTATTTT. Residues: CASRYSGGFTDTQYF.

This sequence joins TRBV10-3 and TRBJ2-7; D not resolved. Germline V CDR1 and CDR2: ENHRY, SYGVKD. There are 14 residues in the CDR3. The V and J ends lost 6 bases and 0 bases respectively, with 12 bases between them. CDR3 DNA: TGTGCCATCAGACCTGACCCCGACTCCTACGAGCAGTACTTC. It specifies CAIRPDPDSYEQYF.

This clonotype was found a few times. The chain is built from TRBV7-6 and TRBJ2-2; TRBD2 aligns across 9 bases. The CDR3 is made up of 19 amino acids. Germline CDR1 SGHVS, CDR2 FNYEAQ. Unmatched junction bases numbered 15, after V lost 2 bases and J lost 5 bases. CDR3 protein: CASSLNPGLAPQVTGELFF. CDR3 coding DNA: TGTGCCAGCAGCTTAAATCCGGGACTAGCTCCCCAAGTTACCGGGGAGCTGTTTTTT. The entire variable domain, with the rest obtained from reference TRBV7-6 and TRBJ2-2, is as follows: GAGVSQSPRYKVTKRGQDVALRCDPISGHVSLYWYRQALGQGPEFLTYFNYEAQQDKSGLPNDRFSAERPEGSISTLTIQRTEQRDSAMYRCASSLNPGLAPQVTGELFFGEGSRLTVL.

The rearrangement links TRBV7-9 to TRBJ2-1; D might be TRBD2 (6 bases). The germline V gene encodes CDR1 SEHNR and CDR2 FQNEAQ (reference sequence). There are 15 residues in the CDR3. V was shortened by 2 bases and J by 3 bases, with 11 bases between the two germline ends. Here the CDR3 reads CASSLLLAIYNEQFF. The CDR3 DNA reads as TGTGCCAGCAGCTTACTGCTAGCGATCTACAATGAGCAGTTCTTC.

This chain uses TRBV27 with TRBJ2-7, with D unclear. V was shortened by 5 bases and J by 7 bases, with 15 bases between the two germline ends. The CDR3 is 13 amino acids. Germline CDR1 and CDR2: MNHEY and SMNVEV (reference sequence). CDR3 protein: CASSNTEPSEQYF. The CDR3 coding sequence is TGTGCCAGCAGTAACACGGAGCCCTCAGAGCAGTACTTC.

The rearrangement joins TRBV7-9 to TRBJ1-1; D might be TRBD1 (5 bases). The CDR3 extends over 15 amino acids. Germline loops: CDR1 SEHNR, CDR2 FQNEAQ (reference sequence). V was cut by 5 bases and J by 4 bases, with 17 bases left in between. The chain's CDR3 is CASSMDTLGGTEAFF. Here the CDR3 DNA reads TGTGCCAGCAGCATGGACACCTTGGGAGGCACTGAAGCTTTCTTT.

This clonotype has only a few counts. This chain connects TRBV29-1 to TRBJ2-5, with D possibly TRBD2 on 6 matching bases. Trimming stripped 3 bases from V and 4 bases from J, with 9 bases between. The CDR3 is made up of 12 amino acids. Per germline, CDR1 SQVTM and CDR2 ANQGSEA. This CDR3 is CSVERGSETQYF. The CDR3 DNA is TGCAGCGTTGAGCGGGGATCAGAGACCCAGTACTTC.

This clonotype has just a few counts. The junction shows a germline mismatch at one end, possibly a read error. The CDR3 is CASSLVSDTGELFF. The DNA of the CDR3 is TGTGCCAGCAGTTTAGTCAGCGACACCGGGGAGCTGTTTTTT. The chain combines TRBV7-6 with TRBJ2-2; D is undetermined. This CDR3 region has 14 residues. CDR1 is SGHVS, CDR2 FNYEAQ, per germline. The whole variable domain, remainder taken from reference TRBV7-6 and TRBJ2-2, is GAGVSQSPRYKVTKRGQDVALRCDPISGHVSLYWYRQALGQGPEFLTYFNYEAQQDKSGLPNDRFSAERPEGSISTLTIQRTEQRDSAMYRCASSLVSDTGELFFGEGSRLTVL.

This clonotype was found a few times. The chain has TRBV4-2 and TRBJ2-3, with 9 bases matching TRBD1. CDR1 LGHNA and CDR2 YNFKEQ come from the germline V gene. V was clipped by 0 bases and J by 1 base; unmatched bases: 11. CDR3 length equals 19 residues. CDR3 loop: CASSQETTGGGGGTDTQYF. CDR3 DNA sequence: TGTGCCAGCAGCCAAGAAACCACAGGGGGCGGTGGGGGCACAGATACGCAGTATTTT.

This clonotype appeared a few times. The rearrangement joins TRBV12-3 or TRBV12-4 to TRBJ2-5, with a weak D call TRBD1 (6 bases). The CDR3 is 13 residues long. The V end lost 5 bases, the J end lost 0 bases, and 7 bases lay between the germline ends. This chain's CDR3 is CASSDRYQETQYF. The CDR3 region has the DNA TGTGCCAGCAGTGACAGGTACCAAGAGACCCAGTACTTC.

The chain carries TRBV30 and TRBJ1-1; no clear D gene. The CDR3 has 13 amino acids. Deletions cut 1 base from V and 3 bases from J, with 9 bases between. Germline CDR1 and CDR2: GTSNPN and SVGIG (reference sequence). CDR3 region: CAWSDQVYTEAFF. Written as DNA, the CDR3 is TGTGCCTGGAGTGATCAGGTATACACTGAAGCTTTCTTT.

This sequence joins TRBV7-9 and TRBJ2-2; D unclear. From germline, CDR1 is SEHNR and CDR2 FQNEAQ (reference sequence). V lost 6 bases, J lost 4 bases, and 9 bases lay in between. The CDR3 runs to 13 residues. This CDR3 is CASRLELTGELFF. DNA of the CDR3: TGTGCCAGCAGGCTAGAACTCACCGGGGAGCTGTTTTTT.

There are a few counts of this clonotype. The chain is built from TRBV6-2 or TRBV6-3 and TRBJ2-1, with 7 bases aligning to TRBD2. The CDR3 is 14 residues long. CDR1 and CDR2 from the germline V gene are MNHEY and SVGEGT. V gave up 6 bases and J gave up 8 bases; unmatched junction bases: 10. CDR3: CASSLGAGGYEQFF. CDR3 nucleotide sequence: TGTGCCAGCAGCCTCGGGGCCGGGGGGTATGAGCAGTTCTTC.

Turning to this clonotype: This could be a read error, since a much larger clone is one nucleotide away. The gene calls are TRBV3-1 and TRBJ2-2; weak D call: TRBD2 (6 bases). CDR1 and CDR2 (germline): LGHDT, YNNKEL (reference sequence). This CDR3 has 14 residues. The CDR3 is CASRRAKNTGGLFF. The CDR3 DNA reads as TGTGCCAGCAGAAGGGCCAAGAACACCGGGGGGCTGTTTTTT.

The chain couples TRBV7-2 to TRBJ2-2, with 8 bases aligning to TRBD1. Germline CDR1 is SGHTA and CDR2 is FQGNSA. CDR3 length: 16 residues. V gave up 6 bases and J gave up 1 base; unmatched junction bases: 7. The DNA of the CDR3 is TGTGCCAGCAGACAGACCGGGACAGGGAACACCGGGGAGCTGTTTTTT. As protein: CASRQTGTGNTGELFF.

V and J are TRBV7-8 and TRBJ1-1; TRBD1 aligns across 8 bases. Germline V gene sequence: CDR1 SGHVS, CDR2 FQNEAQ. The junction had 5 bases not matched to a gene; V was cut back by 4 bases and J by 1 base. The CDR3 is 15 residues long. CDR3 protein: CASSSRQGRNTEAFF. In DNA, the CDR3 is TGTGCCAGCAGCTCAAGACAGGGGAGGAACACTGAAGCTTTCTTT.

As DNA, the CDR3 is TGTGCCAGCAGTGAAGTCGTCAGGGGTGCGACCGGGGAGCTGTTTTTT. This translates into CASSEVVRGATGELFF. The chain links TRBV6-1 to TRBJ2-2, with TRBD1 as a possible D gene (6 bases). The CDR3 runs to 16 residues. Germline lookup yields CDR1 MNHNS and CDR2 SASEGT. V was cut by 1 base and J by 5 bases, with 14 bases left in between.

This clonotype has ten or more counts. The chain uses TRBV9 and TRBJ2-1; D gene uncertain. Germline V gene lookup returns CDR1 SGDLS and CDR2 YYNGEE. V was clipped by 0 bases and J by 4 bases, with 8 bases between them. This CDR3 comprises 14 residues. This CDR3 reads CASSVAGLYNEQFF. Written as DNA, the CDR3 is TGTGCCAGCAGCGTAGCCGGGTTGTACAATGAGCAGTTCTTC.

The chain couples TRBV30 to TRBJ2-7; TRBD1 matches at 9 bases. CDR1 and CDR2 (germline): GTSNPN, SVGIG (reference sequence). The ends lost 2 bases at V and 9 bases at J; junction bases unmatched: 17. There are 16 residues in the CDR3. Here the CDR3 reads CAWSSPGTGRRHRQYF. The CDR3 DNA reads TGTGCCTGGAGTTCGCCCGGGACAGGGAGGAGACACAGGCAGTACTTC.

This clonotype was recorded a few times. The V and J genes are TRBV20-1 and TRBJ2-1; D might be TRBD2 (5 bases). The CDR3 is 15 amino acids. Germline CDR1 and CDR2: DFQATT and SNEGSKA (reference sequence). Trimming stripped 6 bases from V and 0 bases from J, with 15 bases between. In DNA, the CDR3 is TGCAGTGCCAGGACTCCGTCTAGCTCCTACAATGAGCAGTTCTTC. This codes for CSARTPSSSYNEQFF.

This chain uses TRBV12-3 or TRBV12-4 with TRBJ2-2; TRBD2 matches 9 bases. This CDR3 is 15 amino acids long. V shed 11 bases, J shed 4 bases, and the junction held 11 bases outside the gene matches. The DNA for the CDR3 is TGTGCCGCCAGGCGGGGGGGGGCTGGCACCGGGGAGCTGTTTTTT. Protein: CAARRGGAGTGELFF.

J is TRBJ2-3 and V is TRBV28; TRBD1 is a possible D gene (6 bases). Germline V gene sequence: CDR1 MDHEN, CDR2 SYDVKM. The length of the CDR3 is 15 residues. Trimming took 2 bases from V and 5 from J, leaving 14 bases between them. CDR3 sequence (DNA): TGTGCCAGCAGTTTACCTCAGGGGCAAAGAGATACGCAGTATTTT. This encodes CASSLPQGQRDTQYF.

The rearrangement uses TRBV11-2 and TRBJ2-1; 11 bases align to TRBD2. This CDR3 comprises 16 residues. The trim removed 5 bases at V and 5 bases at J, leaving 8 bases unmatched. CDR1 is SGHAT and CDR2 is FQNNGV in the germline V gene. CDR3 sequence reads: CASSNTSGGMDNEQFF. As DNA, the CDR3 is TGTGCCAGCAGCAATACTAGCGGGGGAATGGACAATGAGCAGTTCTTC.

The CDR3 DNA follows: TGCAGTGCTAAAAGGCAGAACACTGAAGCTTTCTTT. Translated, it gives CSAKRQNTEAFF. The genes are TRBV20-1 and TRBJ1-1; D remains unclear. Germline V gene lookup returns CDR1 DFQATT and CDR2 SNEGSKA (reference sequence). Trimming removed 4 bases from V and 1 base from J, with 7 bases in between. CDR3 length equals 12 residues.

The CDR3 is CASSTGQGFNEKLFF. The CDR3 region has the DNA TGTGCCAGCAGTACCGGACAGGGGTTTAATGAAAAACTGTTTTTT. The chain joins TRBV6-1 to TRBJ1-4; TRBD1 agrees at 9 bases. Trimming took 5 bases from V and 4 from J; bases not matched to a gene: 5. CDR1 and CDR2 (germline): MNHNS, SASEGT. This CDR3 contains 15 residues.